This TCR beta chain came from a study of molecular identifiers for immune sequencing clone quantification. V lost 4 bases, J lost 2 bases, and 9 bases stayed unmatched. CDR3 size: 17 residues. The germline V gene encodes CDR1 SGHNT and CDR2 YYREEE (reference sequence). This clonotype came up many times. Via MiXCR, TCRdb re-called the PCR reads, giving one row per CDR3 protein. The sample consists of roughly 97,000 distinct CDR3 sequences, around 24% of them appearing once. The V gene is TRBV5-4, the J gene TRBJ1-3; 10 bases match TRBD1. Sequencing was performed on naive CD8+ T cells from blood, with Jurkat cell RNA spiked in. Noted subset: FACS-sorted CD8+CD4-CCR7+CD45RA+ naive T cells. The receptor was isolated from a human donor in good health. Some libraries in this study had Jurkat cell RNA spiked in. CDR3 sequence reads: CASSHDRGRIPGNTIYF. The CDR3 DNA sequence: TGTGCCAGCAGCCATGACAGGGGGCGGATCCCTGGAAACACCATATATTTT.